This T cell receptor beta chain was profiled in a study of blood T cell repertoires in COVID-19. Overall study context: The United States, Italy and Spain provided the acute and convalescent COVID-19 samples. T cells, B-cell-depleted T cells, or PBMCs provided the cDNA or gDNA that served as material.

Original handling: Amplification with reference gene primers provided the estimates of nucleated cell counts. Assay: immunoSEQ multiplex PCR; the TCRdb copy retains only in-frame clones and omits some. The V and J calls and clone size come from that table; D and trimming were worked out from the DNA. The data hold 180,000 or so clones, with approximately 80% observed a single time. The germline gives CDR1 SGHDN, CDR2 FVKESK. With 4 bases removed from V and 5 bases from J, the gap between germline ends came to 14 bases. The length of the CDR3 is 15 residues. Patients at the Seattle site were enrolled during active infection and followed longitudinally.

This sequence joins TRBV14 and TRBJ2-2, with D perhaps matching TRBD1 (6 bases). Sequenced sample: peripheral blood. The clonotype was recovered from a woman between 40 and 50 years old with COVID-19, enrolled during active disease. In DNA form, the CDR3 reads TGTGCCAGCAGCCCCCCGGGAACAGGGACCGGGGAGCTGTTTTTT. Translating it yields CASSPPGTGTGELFF.